A single sample is the source of the 30 T cell receptor beta chains below, sequenced in a study of post-analysis software for immune sequencing data. Unique molecular identifiers had been added to the TCR beta cDNA libraries. Each CDR3 protein gets one entry after TCRdb re-called the PCR reads with MiXCR. The data hold fewer than 700,000 distinct CDR3 sequences, with roughly 40% observed a single time. Findings and limits, study-wide: The five TRBV segments detected at higher frequency in patients than in controls included TRBV5-6, TRBV5-1 and TRBV20-1.

These TCRs' antigens remain unknown. The specimen was blood. All receptors derive from a girl between 10 and 17 years old with multiple sclerosis.

This chain joins TRBV29-1 and TRBJ2-1; TRBD1 or TRBD2 may be the D gene (6 bases each). V was trimmed by 3 bases and J by 6 bases, leaving 18 bases between them. CDR1 is SQVTM and CDR2 is ANQGSEA in the germline V gene. CDR3 length: 15 amino acids. The CDR3 DNA is TGCAGCGTTGAGGGGGGCAGGCCAGAGGGCAATGAGCAGTTCTTC. Translating gives CSVEGGRPEGNEQFF.

The rearrangement joins TRBV20-1 to TRBJ1-5; D might be TRBD1 (5 bases). The CDR3 runs 15 residues. With 4 bases removed from V and 5 bases from J, the gap between germline ends came to 18 bases. CDR1 and CDR2 (germline): DFQATT, SNEGSKA (reference sequence). CDR3 amino acids: CSATPQRRGYQPQHF. As DNA, the CDR3 is TGCAGTGCTACACCCCAGAGGAGGGGCTATCAGCCCCAGCATTTT.

This clonotype was detected a few times. V and J are TRBV24-1 and TRBJ2-1, with unresolved D. V dropped 5 bases and J dropped 7 bases, with 5 bases sitting between them. Germline CDR1 reads KGHDR; CDR2 reads SFDVKD. CDR3 size: 11 residues. The CDR3 here is CATSARNEQFF. Here the CDR3 DNA reads TGTGCCACCAGTGCGCGGAATGAGCAGTTCTTC.

The count of this clonotype is one. The chain has TRBV12-3 or TRBV12-4 and TRBJ1-1, with 7 positions matching TRBD1. This CDR3 region has 14 residues. Losses at the gene ends were 5 bases for V and 1 base for J; bases not matched to a gene: 4. The CDR3 sequence: CASSPTGRNTEAFF. CDR3 in DNA: TGTGCCAGCAGTCCGACAGGGCGGAACACTGAAGCTTTCTTT.

This rearrangement joins TRBV4-1 to TRBJ2-2, with D uncertain. CDR1 is MGHRA, CDR2 YSYEKL, per germline. The V and J ends lost 1 base and 1 base respectively, with 7 bases between them. The CDR3 is 15 residues long. The DNA of the CDR3 is TGCGCCAGCAGCCAAGGCCGGTTGAACACCGGGGAGCTGTTTTTT. It is translated as CASSQGRLNTGELFF.

This clonotype was observed a handful of times. The chain has TRBV7-8 and TRBJ2-1; the match to TRBD2 covers 10 bases. V was pared by 1 base and J by 6 bases, with 6 bases of the junction left unmatched. The CDR3 is 16 residues long. Germline CDR1 and CDR2: SGHVS and FQNEAQ. This CDR3 reads CASSLGAGGGGNEQFF. Written as DNA, the CDR3 is TGTGCCAGCAGCTTAGGAGCGGGAGGGGGGGGCAATGAGCAGTTCTTC. The variable domain in full, with the rest retrieved from reference TRBV7-8 and TRBJ2-1, is GAGVSQSPRYKVAKRGQDVALRCDPISGHVSLFWYQQALGQGPEFLTYFQNEAQLDKSGLPSDRFFAERPEGSVSTLKIQRTQQEDSAVYLCASSLGAGGGGNEQFFGPGTRLTVL.

V is TRBV28 and J is TRBJ2-7; TRBD1 is a possible D gene (6 bases). With 5 bases removed from V and 1 base from J, the gap between germline ends came to 15 bases. This CDR3 comprises 15 residues. Germline V gene sequence: CDR1 MDHEN, CDR2 SYDVKM. The CDR3 nucleotides are TGTGCCAGCAGTCGACCGACAGGACAGTCCTACGAGCAGTACTTC. It translates to CASSRPTGQSYEQYF. The full variable domain, in which reference TRBV28 and TRBJ2-7 provide the parts outside the CDR3, is DVKVTQSSRYLVKRTGEKVFLECVQDMDHENMFWYRQDPGLGLRLIYFSYDVKMKEKGDIPEGYSVSREKKERFSLILESASTNQTSMYLCASSRPTGQSYEQYFGPGTRLTVT.

The V and J genes are TRBV20-1 and TRBJ2-2; tentatively, D is TRBD2 (6 bases). Trimming stripped 3 bases from V and 4 bases from J, with 12 bases between. Germline V CDR1 and CDR2: DFQATT, SNEGSKA (reference sequence). CDR3 length: 14 amino acids. CDR3 protein: CSARKLAGTGELFF. The CDR3 DNA sequence: TGCAGTGCTAGGAAACTAGCCGGCACCGGGGAGCTGTTTTTT.

The V gene is TRBV6-5, the J gene TRBJ2-1; D tentatively reads TRBD1 or TRBD2 (5 bases each). CDR1 MNHEY and CDR2 SVGAGI come from the germline V gene. There are 18 residues in the CDR3. Trimming stripped 4 bases from V and 4 bases from J, with 23 bases between. The CDR3 sequence: CASSWDGISGSLYNEQFF. The CDR3 nucleotides are TGTGCCAGCAGTTGGGACGGGATATCCGGGTCCTTATACAATGAGCAGTTCTTC.

This clonotype came up a few times. This chain uses TRBV6-5 with TRBJ2-3; TRBD1 might be the D (5 bases). Trimming removed 0 bases at V and 3 bases at J, with 10 bases between. The CDR3 totals 15 residues. Per the germline V gene, CDR1 is MNHEY and CDR2 is SVGAGI. Written as DNA, the CDR3 is TGTGCCAGCAGTTACTCTAGGGGTTGGACAGATACGCAGTATTTT. This gives the protein CASSYSRGWTDTQYF.

The V call is TRBV5-1, the J call TRBJ2-6; D is undetermined. V lost 4 bases, J lost 0 bases, and 14 bases lay in between. Germline V gene lookup returns CDR1 SGHRS and CDR2 YFSETQ. CDR3 length: 17 amino acids. The chain's CDR3 is CASSAIGRTSGANVLTF. The CDR3 DNA reads as TGCGCCAGCAGCGCTATTGGACGGACCTCTGGGGCCAACGTCCTGACTTTC.

The chain uses TRBV12-3 or TRBV12-4 and TRBJ1-5, with 9 bases fitting TRBD1. The trim removed 2 bases at V and 1 base at J, leaving 9 bases unmatched. The CDR3 totals 18 residues. Here the CDR3 DNA reads TGTGCCAGCAGTTTATGGGACAGGGTTTATGAAAGCAATCAGCCCCAGCATTTT. Its protein is CASSLWDRVYESNQPQHF.

V and J are TRBV12-3 or TRBV12-4 and TRBJ2-1, with 12 positions matching TRBD2. Losses at the gene ends were 6 bases for V and 2 bases for J; bases not matched to a gene: 2. The CDR3 has 15 amino acids. In DNA, the CDR3 is TGTGCCAGCAGGAGACTAGCGGGGGCCTACAATGAGCAGTTCTTC. Translation gives CASRRLAGAYNEQFF.

A single count supports this clonotype. The junction does not match germline at one end; this may be a read error. The chain recombines TRBV6-5 with TRBJ1-4, with 7 nucleotides matching TRBD1. The CDR3 has 14 residues. Germline CDR1 MNHEY, CDR2 SVGAGI. The CDR3 here is CASRYRGKHEKRFF. CDR3 nucleotides: TGTGCCAGCAGATACAGGGGAAAGCATGAAAAACGGTTTTTT.

The chain has TRBV27 and TRBJ2-7; 8 bases map to TRBD2. Germline V gives CDR1 MNHEY, CDR2 SMNVEV (reference sequence). Losses at the gene ends were 4 bases for V and 4 bases for J; bases not matched to a gene: 15. This CDR3 is 17 amino acids long. The CDR3 spells CASSSLRAGASPYEQYF. The CDR3 DNA sequence: TGTGCCAGCAGTTCACTTCGAGCGGGAGCCTCACCTTACGAGCAGTACTTC.

The chain uses TRBV15 and TRBJ2-1, with D unclear. The V and J ends lost 5 bases and 2 bases respectively, with 13 bases between them. Germline V gene sequence: CDR1 LNHNV, CDR2 YYDKDF (reference sequence). CDR3 length: 15 residues. This chain's CDR3 is CATSETLNPYNEQFF. The CDR3 coding sequence is TGTGCCACCAGCGAGACTCTTAACCCCTACAATGAGCAGTTCTTC.

V and J are TRBV7-9 and TRBJ2-3, with 7 bases matching TRBD2. The CDR3 runs to 14 residues. Losses at the gene ends were 8 bases for V and 3 bases for J; bases not matched to a gene: 8. CDR1 is SEHNR and CDR2 is FQNEAQ in the germline V gene (reference sequence). This CDR3 reads CASGDSGYTDTQYF. In DNA form, the CDR3 reads TGTGCCAGCGGTGATAGCGGGTATACAGATACGCAGTATTTT.

This clonotype occurred a few times. This chain joins TRBV9 and TRBJ1-2; D not certain. The V gene's germline CDR1 is SGDLS and CDR2 YYNGEE. Between the trimmed V and J ends, which lost 4 bases and 6 bases, there was a span of 16 bases. This CDR3 region has 14 residues. CDR3 nucleotide sequence: TGTGCCAGCAGCCCGATTGGCCTATGGGATGGCTACACCTTC. It yields the protein CASSPIGLWDGYTF.

This clonotype showed up just once. The rearrangement joins TRBV20-1 to TRBJ2-7; the D is unclear. The CDR3 is 13 amino acids. V was shortened by 7 bases and J by 2 bases, with 15 bases between the two germline ends. Germline V CDR1 and CDR2: DFQATT, SNEGSKA (reference sequence). The DNA of the CDR3 is TGCAGTGTTAGCAAGCCTACGCCCTACGAGCAGTACTTC. As protein: CSVSKPTPYEQYF.

This clonotype appeared a few times. The J gene is TRBJ2-4, the V gene TRBV20-1; TRBD1 aligns across 9 bases. The J call may be faulty, since TRBJ2-7 better matches the DNA end. The CDR3 spans 12 residues. The germline CDR1 and CDR2 sequences are DFQATT and SNEGSKA (reference sequence). In DNA form, the CDR3 reads TGCAGTACGGGACAGGGCCCCAACGAGCAGTACTTC. It is translated as CSTGQGPNEQYF.

V is TRBV12-3 or TRBV12-4 and J is TRBJ2-1; 8 positions match TRBD2. The CDR3 has 12 residues. V gave up 4 bases and J gave up 13 bases; unmatched junction bases: 6. CDR3 coding DNA: TGTGCCAGCAGTTCCGGGGGGGAGACCCAGTTCTTC. Its protein is CASSSGGETQFF.

Comments on this clonotype: The junction shows a germline mismatch at one end, possibly a read error. The V call is TRBV3-1, the J call TRBJ2-1; perhaps D is TRBD1 or TRBD2 (6 bases each). Germline assignment: CDR1 LGHDT and CDR2 YNNKEL (reference sequence). The CDR3 consists of 14 residues. The CDR3 bases are TGTGCCAGCAGCCAAGAGGGGGGCAGCAATGAGCACTTCTTC. Protein: CASSQEGGSNEHFF.

J is TRBJ1-2 and V is TRBV5-1, with a possible D match to TRBD1 (6 bases). Germline CDR1 reads SGHRS; CDR2 reads YFSETQ. The CDR3 is 16 amino acids. V gave up 0 bases and J gave up 7 bases, with 19 bases separating them. The CDR3 nucleotides are TGCGCCAGCAGCTTGGGATGGGGGGCGCAGGGAGCTGGCTACACCTTC. It is translated as CASSLGWGAQGAGYTF.

The table lists this clonotype with a few counts. The V call is TRBV9, the J call TRBJ1-2; D is possibly TRBD1 (5 bases). The CDR3 loop spans 13 amino acids. Germline CDR1 reads SGDLS; CDR2 reads YYNGEE. V gave up 1 base and J gave up 8 bases, with 12 bases separating them. CDR3 sequence: CASSVYGRDGYTF. CDR3 bases: TGTGCCAGCAGCGTATACGGCAGGGACGGCTACACCTTC.

The V gene is TRBV7-6, the J gene TRBJ2-7, with D uncertain. From germline, CDR1 is SGHVS and CDR2 FNYEAQ. Trimming left V 5 bases short and J 1 base short, with 18 bases between. The CDR3 covers 16 residues. The CDR3, as DNA: TGTGCCAGCAGCCCCCGATCGGGCGTAGTGTCCTACGAGCAGTACTTC. This sequence encodes CASSPRSGVVSYEQYF.

The rearrangement joins TRBV12-3 or TRBV12-4 to TRBJ2-1; tentative D call: TRBD1 (5 bases). This CDR3 comprises 15 residues. V lost 5 bases and J lost 5, with 16 bases in between. Here the CDR3 DNA reads TGTGCCAGCAGTCCCAGGGAATATGCAAACAATGAGCAGTTCTTC. This codes for CASSPREYANNEQFF.

This chain joins TRBV4-1 and TRBJ1-6, with D perhaps TRBD1 (5 bases). Germline V gene lookup returns CDR1 MGHRA and CDR2 YSYEKL. There are 16 residues in the CDR3. V was shortened by 1 base and J by 7 bases, with 14 bases between the two germline ends. CDR3 coding DNA: TGCGCCAGCAGCCAAGGTCGGGACCGTCGAAATTCACCCCTCCACTTT. Translated, it gives CASSQGRDRRNSPLHF.

V usage is TRBV2 and J usage is TRBJ2-1; 11 bases are a match to TRBD2. Germline V gene data show CDR1 as SNHLY and CDR2 as FYNNEI. This CDR3 comprises 16 residues. Unmatched junction bases numbered 8, after V lost 6 bases and J lost 4 bases. CDR3 sequence reads: CASSASGGLGYNEQFF. The CDR3 DNA is TGTGCCAGCAGCGCTAGCGGGGGGCTGGGATACAATGAGCAGTTCTTC.

In this sample, this clonotype turned up a few times. V usage is TRBV10-3 and J usage is TRBJ2-1; D is uncertain. V lost 1 base, J lost 7 bases, and 5 bases lay in between. Germline values: CDR1 ENHRY, CDR2 SYGVKD. This CDR3 region has 12 residues. CDR3 in amino acids: CAISELKNEQFF. DNA for the CDR3: TGTGCCATCAGTGAGTTGAAGAATGAGCAGTTCTTC.

This sequence joins TRBV5-1 and TRBJ2-7; possible D gene TRBD2, 6 bases. Per the germline V gene, CDR1 is SGHRS and CDR2 is YFSETQ. The CDR3 length is 17 residues. Trimming cost V 5 bases and J 0 bases, with 21 bases left between them. CDR3 nucleotides: TGCGCCAGCAGATTTGCGGTCTCTAGCGCGGCCTCCTACGAGCAGTACTTC. Residues: CASRFAVSSAASYEQYF.